The 14 T cell receptor beta chains presented below share a single source sample, sequenced in a study of T-cell reconstitution after alpha-beta-depleted transplantation in children. During its preparation, the TCRbeta library received unique molecular identifiers. One entry per CDR3 protein, called by TCRdb with MiXCR from the PCR reads. The sample shows about half a million distinct CDR3 sequences, around an eighth of them seen only once. This material consisted of PBMCs from the stem cell graft donor, taken from the stem cell graft. These receptor sequences come from a human donor who donated a stem cell graft to a child with combined immunodeficiency.

In this sample, this clonotype turned up a few times. The rearrangement uses TRBV6-2 or TRBV6-3 and TRBJ2-7; a possible D gene is TRBD2 (5 bases). This CDR3 contains 12 residues. Trimming pared 10 bases from V and 6 bases from J, leaving 16 bases between. Germline values: CDR1 MNHEY, CDR2 SVGEGT. The CDR3 DNA sequence: TGTGCCACCCGGCGGGTGGCGGGCGAGCAGTACTTC. Protein: CATRRVAGEQYF.

J is TRBJ2-1 and V is TRBV27; weak D call: TRBD1 (6 bases). Germline lookup yields CDR1 MNHEY and CDR2 SMNVEV (reference sequence). This CDR3 region has 17 residues. The ends were cut back, 4 bases at V and 7 bases at J, with 23 bases in the middle. CDR3 amino acids: CASSYPSAGAVKNEQFF. The DNA of the CDR3 is TGTGCCAGCAGTTACCCCTCGGCAGGGGCGGTTAAGAATGAGCAGTTCTTC.

For this clonotype: A junction end diverges from the germline sequence, so it may reflect a read error. This chain uses TRBV29-1 with TRBJ1-3; D is unclear. In germline, CDR1 is SQVTM, CDR2 ANQGSEA. CDR3 length: 14 amino acids. CDR3 DNA: TGCAGCGCAACTGACACTTTCTCTGGAAACACCGTATATTTT. It codes for CSATDTFSGNTVYF.

This clonotype occurred many times. This chain connects TRBV7-2 to TRBJ1-5, with D possibly TRBD1 on 5 matching bases. Germline loops: CDR1 SGHTA, CDR2 FQGNSA. The V gene lost 4 bases and the J gene lost 4 bases, with 14 bases spanning the gap. CDR3 length: 15 residues. CDR3 sequence: CASSSGRAGNQPQHF. The DNA for the CDR3 is TGTGCCAGCAGCTCGGGTAGGGCAGGGAATCAGCCCCAGCATTTT.

This clonotype was seen repeatedly, ten times or more. The chain couples TRBV20-1 to TRBJ1-4; D gene ambiguous. The V gene's germline CDR1 is DFQATT and CDR2 SNEGSKA (reference sequence). V shed 2 bases and J shed 0 bases, with 10 bases lying between them. This CDR3 is built from 15 residues. CDR3 DNA sequence: TGCAGTGCTAGAAGGGCTCCTGCAACTAATGAAAAACTGTTTTTT. It specifies CSARRAPATNEKLFF.

This clonotype was counted only a few times. The V call is TRBV24-1, the J call TRBJ1-1; 12 bases match TRBD1. V dropped 5 bases and J dropped 3; count of bases not matched to a gene: 6. The CDR3 extends over 16 amino acids. Germline lookup yields CDR1 KGHDR and CDR2 SFDVKD. Here the CDR3 DNA reads TGTGCCACCAGTGCGGCGGGACAGGGGGCAGACACTGAAGCTTTCTTT. This translates into CATSAAGQGADTEAFF.

This clonotype was recorded many times. The chain has TRBV6-4 and TRBJ2-2; D may be TRBD1 (5 bases). CDR3 length: 13 amino acids. Between the trimmed V and J ends, which lost 5 bases and 4 bases, there was a span of 8 bases. Germline V gene lookup returns CDR1 MRHNA and CDR2 SNTAGT. The CDR3 DNA sequence: TGTGCCAGCAGTACAGGAACCACCGGGGAGCTGTTTTTT. Translating gives CASSTGTTGELFF.

This chain links TRBV5-5 with TRBJ2-7; D is possibly TRBD2 (6 bases). This CDR3 comprises 14 residues. Trimming took off 3 bases at V and 7 bases at J, with 17 bases between the two ends. Germline lookup yields CDR1 SGHKS and CDR2 YYEKEE (reference sequence). The CDR3 nucleotides read TGTGCCAGCAGCTCCCGGGACTTAACTCGGGAGCAGTACTTC. It codes for CASSSRDLTREQYF.

The chain has TRBV12-3 or TRBV12-4 and TRBJ2-3; D might be TRBD1 (5 bases). The CDR3 spans 11 residues. V was shortened by 2 bases and J by 11 bases, with 8 bases between the two germline ends. The CDR3 nucleotides are TGTGCCAGCAGTTTATTCAGGGAGCAGTATTTT. It codes for CASSLFREQYF.

As to this clonotype: Possible read error: a much larger clone is one base away. Here the CDR3 DNA reads TGTGCCAGCAGTTTTTTGTCTTCGGAGGGCCCCGAAGCTTTCTTT. Its protein is CASSFLSSEGPEAFF. The chain is built from TRBV12-3 or TRBV12-4 and TRBJ1-1; no definite D call. Trimming stripped 3 bases from V and 8 bases from J, with 19 bases between. The CDR3 sequence is 15 residues long.

The gene calls are TRBV6-2 or TRBV6-3 and TRBJ2-1, with D perhaps TRBD2 (6 bases). CDR3 length equals 14 residues. V gave up 3 bases and J gave up 7 bases, with 13 bases separating them. Germline CDR1 is MNHEY and CDR2 is SVGEGT. The CDR3 reads CASSYMSRGNEQFF. The DNA for the CDR3 is TGTGCCAGCAGTTATATGTCCCGGGGGAATGAGCAGTTCTTC.

This clonotype was found a few times. The chain links TRBV4-3 to TRBJ1-2, with a weak D call TRBD1 (5 bases). Trimming shortened V by 3 bases and J by 4 bases, and 9 bases separated the two germline ends. The V gene's germline CDR1 is LGHNA and CDR2 YSLEER. This CDR3 comprises 13 residues. The CDR3 is CASSQGLSYGYTF. The DNA for the CDR3 is TGCGCCAGCAGCCAGGGACTGTCCTATGGCTACACCTTC.

This sequence joins TRBV3-1 and TRBJ2-7; D perhaps matches TRBD2 (6 bases). Germline V gene lookup returns CDR1 LGHDT and CDR2 YNNKEL (reference sequence). V shed 0 bases and J shed 4 bases, with 10 bases lying between them. The CDR3 totals 14 residues. In DNA, the CDR3 is TGTGCCAGCAGCCAAGACGGGAGTGGGTACGAGCAGTACTTC. Amino acid sequence: CASSQDGSGYEQYF.

This clonotype was counted only a few times. This chain uses TRBV20-1 with TRBJ2-1; TRBD2 agrees at 7 bases. Per germline, CDR1 DFQATT and CDR2 SNEGSKA (reference sequence). Unmatched junction bases numbered 1, after V lost 0 bases and J lost 5 bases. The CDR3 covers 13 residues. CDR3 sequence reads: CSARDGGDNEQFF. The CDR3 DNA reads TGCAGTGCTAGAGATGGGGGGGACAATGAGCAGTTCTTC.